This T cell receptor (beta chain) originates from a study of blood T cell repertoires in COVID-19. Looking at the study overall: From the United States, Italy and Spain came samples of acute and convalescent COVID-19.

In the source study's methods: Nucleated cell number was recorded as an estimate derived from reference gene primer amplification. Some clones are missing from TCRdb's copy, which holds only in-frame ones; the method was immunoSEQ multiplex PCR. V and J calls plus clone size are reproduced from that table; the DNA served to infer D and trimming. The repertoire holds 310,000 or so clones, with 87% as singletons. Trimming cost V 2 bases and J 2 bases; bases outside gene matches: 4. This CDR3 is 16 amino acids long. Germline V CDR1 and CDR2: MGHRA, YSYEKL. Patients from Seattle were sampled longitudinally, starting during active infection.

The sequence was collected from a man aged 30-40 years with COVID-19, enrolled during active disease. The source material was peripheral blood. This sequence joins TRBV4-1 and TRBJ2-7, with 12 positions matching TRBD2. The CDR3 coding sequence is TGCGCCAGCAGCCAATTTCGACTAGCGGGGGCCTACGAGCAGTACTTC. It yields the protein CASSQFRLAGAYEQYF.